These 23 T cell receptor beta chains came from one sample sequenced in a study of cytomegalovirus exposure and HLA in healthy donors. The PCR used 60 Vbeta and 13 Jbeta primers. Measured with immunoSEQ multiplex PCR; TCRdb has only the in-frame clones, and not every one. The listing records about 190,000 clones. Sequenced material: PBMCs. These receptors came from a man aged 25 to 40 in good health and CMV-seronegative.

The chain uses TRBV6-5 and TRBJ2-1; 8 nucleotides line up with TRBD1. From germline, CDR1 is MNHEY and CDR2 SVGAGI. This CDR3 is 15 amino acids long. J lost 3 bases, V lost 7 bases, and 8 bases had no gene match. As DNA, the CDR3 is TGTGCCAGCAAAAGGGACAGGTCCATCTACAATGAGCAGTTCTTC. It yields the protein CASKRDRSIYNEQFF.

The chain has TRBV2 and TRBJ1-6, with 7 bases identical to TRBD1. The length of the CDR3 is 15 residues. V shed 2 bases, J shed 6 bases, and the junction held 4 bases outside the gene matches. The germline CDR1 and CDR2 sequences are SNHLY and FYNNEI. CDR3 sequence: CASSEQGVGNSPLHF. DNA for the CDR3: TGTGCCAGCAGTGAACAGGGGGTGGGTAATTCACCCCTCCACTTT.

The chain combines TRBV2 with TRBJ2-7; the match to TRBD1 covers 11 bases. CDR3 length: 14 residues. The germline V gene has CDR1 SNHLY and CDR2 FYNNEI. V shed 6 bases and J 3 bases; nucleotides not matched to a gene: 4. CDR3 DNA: TGTGCCAGCAGGGCCGGGACAGGGGGCTACGAGCAGTACTTC. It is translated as CASRAGTGGYEQYF.

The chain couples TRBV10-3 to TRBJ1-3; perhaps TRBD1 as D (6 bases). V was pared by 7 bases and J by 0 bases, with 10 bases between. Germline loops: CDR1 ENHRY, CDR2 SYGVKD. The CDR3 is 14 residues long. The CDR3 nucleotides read TGTGCCATCACCACGGACAGCTCTGGAAACACCATATATTTT. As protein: CAITTDSSGNTIYF.

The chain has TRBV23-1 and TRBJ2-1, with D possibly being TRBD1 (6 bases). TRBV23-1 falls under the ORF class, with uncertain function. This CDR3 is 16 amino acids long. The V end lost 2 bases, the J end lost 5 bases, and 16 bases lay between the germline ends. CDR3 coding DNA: TGCGCCAGCAGTCAAGAGTACAGGGATTACGACAATGAGCAGTTCTTC. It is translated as CASSQEYRDYDNEQFF.

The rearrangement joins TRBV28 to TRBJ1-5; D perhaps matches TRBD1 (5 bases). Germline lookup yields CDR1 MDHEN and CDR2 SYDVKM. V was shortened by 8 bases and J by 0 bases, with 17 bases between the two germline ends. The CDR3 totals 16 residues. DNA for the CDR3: TGTGCCAGCGGTCTTACGGGGGAGAATAGCAATCAGCCCCAGCATTTT. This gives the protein CASGLTGENSNQPQHF.

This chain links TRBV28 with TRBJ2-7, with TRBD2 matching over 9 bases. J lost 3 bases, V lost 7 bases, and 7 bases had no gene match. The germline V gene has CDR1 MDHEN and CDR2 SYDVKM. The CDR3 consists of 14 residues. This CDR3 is CASTRASGVYEQYF. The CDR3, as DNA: TGTGCCAGCACCCGGGCTAGCGGGGTCTACGAGCAGTACTTC.

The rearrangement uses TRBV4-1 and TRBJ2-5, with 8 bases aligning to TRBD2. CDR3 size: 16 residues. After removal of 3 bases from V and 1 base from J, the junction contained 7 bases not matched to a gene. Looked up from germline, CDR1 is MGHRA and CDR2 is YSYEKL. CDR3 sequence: CASSQSSGSAQETQYF. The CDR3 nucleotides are TGCGCCAGCAGCCAGTCAAGCGGGAGTGCCCAAGAGACCCAGTACTTC.

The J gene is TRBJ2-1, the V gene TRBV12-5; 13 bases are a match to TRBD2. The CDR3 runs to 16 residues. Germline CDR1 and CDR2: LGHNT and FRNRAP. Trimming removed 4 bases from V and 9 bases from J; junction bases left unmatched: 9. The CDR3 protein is CASGSPLLAGGTEQFF. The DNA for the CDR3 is TGTGCTAGTGGTTCGCCCTTACTAGCGGGGGGGACTGAGCAGTTCTTC.

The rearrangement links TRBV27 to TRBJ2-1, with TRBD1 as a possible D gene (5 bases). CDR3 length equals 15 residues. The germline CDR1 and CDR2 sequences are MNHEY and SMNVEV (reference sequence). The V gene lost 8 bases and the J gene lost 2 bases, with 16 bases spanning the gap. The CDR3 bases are TGTGCCAGCTCCTTCCAGGGTGTGCCCTACAATGAGCAGTTCTTC. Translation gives CASSFQGVPYNEQFF.

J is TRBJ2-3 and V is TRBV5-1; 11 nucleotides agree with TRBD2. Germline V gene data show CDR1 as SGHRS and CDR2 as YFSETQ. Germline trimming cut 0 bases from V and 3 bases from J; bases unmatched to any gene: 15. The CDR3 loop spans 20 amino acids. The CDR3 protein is CASSLAYNIGTSGKTDTQYF. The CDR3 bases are TGCGCCAGCAGCTTGGCCTACAACATCGGGACTAGCGGCAAGACAGATACGCAGTATTTT.

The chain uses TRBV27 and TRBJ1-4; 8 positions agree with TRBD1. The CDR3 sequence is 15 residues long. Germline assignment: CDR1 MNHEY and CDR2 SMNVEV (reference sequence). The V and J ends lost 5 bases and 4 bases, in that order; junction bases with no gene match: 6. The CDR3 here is CASSPWTGNNEKLFF. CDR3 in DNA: TGTGCCAGCAGTCCCTGGACAGGGAATAATGAAAAACTGTTTTTT.

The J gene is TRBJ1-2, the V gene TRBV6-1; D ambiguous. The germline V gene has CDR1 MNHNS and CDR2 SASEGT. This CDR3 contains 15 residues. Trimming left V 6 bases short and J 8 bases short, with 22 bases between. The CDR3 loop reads CASSRGDEGIYGYTF. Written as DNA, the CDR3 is TGTGCCAGCAGCCGCGGTGATGAGGGAATCTACGGCTACACCTTC.

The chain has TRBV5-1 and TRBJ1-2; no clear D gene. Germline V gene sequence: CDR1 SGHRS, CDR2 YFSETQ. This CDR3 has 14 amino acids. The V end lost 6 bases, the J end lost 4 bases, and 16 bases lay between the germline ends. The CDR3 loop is CASTPDSTVYGYTF. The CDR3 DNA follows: TGCGCCAGCACCCCCGACTCGACGGTCTATGGCTACACCTTC.

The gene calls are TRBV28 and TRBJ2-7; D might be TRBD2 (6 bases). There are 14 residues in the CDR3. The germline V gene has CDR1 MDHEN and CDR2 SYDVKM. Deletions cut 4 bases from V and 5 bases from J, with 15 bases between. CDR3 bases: TGTGCCAGCAGTTCGGCACTTGGGAGGCACGAGCAGTACTTC. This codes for CASSSALGRHEQYF.

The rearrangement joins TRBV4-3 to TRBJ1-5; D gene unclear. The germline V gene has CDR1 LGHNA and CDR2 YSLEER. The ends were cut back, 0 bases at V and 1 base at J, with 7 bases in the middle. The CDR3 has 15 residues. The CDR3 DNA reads TGCGCCAGCAGCCAAGAGAGAGGGAGCAATCAGCCCCAGCATTTT. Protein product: CASSQERGSNQPQHF.

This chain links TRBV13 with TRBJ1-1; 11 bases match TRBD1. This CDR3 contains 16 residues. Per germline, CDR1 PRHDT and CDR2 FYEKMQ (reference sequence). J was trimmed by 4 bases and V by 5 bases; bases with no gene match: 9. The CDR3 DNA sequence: TGTGCCAGCAGCGCCGGACAGGGGGCCGTTATCACTGAAGCTTTCTTT. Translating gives CASSAGQGAVITEAFF.

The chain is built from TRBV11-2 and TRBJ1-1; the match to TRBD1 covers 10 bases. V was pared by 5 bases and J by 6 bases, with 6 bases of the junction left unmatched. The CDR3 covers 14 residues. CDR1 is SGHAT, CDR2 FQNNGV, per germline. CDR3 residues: CASSPGTGDSEAFF. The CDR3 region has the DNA TGTGCCAGCAGCCCTGGGACAGGGGATTCTGAAGCTTTCTTT.

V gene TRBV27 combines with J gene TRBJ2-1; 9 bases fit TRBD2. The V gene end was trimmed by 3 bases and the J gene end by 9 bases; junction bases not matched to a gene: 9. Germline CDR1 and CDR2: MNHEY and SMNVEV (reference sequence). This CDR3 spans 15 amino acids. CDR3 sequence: CASSFGVAGDGEQFF. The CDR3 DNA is TGTGCCAGCAGTTTCGGGGTAGCGGGAGATGGTGAGCAGTTCTTC.

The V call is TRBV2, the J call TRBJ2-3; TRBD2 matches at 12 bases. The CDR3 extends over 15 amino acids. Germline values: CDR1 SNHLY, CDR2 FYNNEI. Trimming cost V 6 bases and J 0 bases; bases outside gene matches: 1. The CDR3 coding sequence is TGTGCCAGCAGCGGGACTAGCGGGAGCACAGATACGCAGTATTTT. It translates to CASSGTSGSTDTQYF.

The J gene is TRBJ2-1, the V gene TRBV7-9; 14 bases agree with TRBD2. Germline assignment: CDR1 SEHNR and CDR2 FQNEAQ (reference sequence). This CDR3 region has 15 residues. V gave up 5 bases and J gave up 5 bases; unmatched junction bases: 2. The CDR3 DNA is TGTGCCAGCAGCCCGGGACTAGCGGGAGACAATGAGCAGTTCTTC. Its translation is CASSPGLAGDNEQFF. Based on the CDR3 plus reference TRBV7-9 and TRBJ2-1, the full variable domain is DTGVSQNPRHKITKRGQNVTFRCDPISEHNRLYWYRQTLGQGPEFLTYFQNEAQLEKSRLLSDRFSAERPKGSFSTLEIQRTEQGDSAMYLCASSPGLAGDNEQFFGPGTRLTVL.

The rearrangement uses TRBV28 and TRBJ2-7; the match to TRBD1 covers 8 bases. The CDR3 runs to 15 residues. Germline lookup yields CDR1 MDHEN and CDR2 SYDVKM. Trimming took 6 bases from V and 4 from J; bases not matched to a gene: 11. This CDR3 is CASSLGDRRIYEQYF. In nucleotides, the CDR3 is TGTGCCAGCAGCTTGGGGGACAGGAGGATTTACGAGCAGTACTTC.

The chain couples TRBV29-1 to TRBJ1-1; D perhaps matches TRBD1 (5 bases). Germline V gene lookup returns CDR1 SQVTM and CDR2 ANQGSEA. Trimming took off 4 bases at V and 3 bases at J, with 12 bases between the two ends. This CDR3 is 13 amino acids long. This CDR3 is CSVGGRVDTEAFF. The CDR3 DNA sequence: TGCAGCGTTGGGGGCAGGGTAGACACTGAAGCTTTCTTT.